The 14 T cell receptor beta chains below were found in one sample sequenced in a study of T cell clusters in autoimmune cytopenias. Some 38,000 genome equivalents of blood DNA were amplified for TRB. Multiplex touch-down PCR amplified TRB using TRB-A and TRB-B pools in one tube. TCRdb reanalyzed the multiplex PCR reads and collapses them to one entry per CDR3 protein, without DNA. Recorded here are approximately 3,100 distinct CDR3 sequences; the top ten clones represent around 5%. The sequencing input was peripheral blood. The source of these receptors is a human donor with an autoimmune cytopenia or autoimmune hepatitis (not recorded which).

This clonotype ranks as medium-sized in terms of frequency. The CDR3 is CASRRGTGVSTDTQYF. V usage is TRBV6-5 and J usage is TRBJ2-3; the D call of TRBD1 rests on TCRdb alone, since no DNA is present to check it. The CDR3 is 16 amino acids. Looked up from germline, CDR1 is MNHEY and CDR2 is SVGAGI.

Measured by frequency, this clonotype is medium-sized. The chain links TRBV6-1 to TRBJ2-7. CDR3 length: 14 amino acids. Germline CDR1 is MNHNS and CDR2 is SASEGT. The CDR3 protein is CASSESGFLYEQYF.

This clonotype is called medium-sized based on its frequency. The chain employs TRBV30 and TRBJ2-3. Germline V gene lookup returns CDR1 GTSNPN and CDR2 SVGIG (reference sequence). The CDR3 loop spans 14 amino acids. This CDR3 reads CAWSVRVVTDTQYF. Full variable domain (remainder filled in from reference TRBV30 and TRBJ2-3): SQTIHQWPATLVQPVGSPLSLECTVEGTSNPNLYWYRQAAGRGLQLLFYSVGIGQISSEVPQNLSASRPQDRQFILSSKKLLLSDSGFYLCAWSVRVVTDTQYFGPGTRLTVL.

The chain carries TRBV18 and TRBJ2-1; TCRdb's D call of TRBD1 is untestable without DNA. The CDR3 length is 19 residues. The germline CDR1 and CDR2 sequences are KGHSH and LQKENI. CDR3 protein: CASSPLRQGIKSSYNEQFF.

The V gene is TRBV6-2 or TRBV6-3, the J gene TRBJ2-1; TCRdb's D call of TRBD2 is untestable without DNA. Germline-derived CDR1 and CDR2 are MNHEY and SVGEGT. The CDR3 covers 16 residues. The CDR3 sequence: CASSWVAGVVYNEQFF.

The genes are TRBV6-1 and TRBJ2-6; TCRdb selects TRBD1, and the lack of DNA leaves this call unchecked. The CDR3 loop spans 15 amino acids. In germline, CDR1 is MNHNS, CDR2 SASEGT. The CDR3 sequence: CASSAQGTGANVLTF.

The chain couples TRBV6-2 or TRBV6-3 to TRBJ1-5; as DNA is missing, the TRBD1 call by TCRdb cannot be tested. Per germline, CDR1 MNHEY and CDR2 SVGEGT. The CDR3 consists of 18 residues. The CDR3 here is CASRSYGQGDWRSQPQHF.

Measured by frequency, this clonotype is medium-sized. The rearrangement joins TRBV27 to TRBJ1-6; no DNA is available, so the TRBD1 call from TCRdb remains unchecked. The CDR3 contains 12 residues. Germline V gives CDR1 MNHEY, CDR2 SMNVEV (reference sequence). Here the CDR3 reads CASSPRGSPLHF.

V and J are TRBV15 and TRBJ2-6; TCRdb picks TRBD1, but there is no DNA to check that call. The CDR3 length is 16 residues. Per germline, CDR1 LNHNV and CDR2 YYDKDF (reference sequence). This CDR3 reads CATSRPGIGGANVLTF.

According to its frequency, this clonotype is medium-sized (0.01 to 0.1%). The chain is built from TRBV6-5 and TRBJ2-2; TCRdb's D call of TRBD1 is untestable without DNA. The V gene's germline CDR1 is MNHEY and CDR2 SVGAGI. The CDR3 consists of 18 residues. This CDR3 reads CASTQKGSVGRNRGELFF.

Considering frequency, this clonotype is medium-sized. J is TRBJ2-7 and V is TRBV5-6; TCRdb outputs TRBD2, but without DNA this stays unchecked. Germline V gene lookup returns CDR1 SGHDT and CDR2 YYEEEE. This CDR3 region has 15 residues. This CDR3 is CASSGASGGPYEQYF.

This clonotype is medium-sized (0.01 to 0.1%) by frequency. CDR3 in amino acids: CASSLAGTGLGNTEAFF. This chain connects TRBV27 to TRBJ1-1; TCRdb designates TRBD1, a call that cannot be tested without DNA. The germline gives CDR1 MNHEY, CDR2 SMNVEV (reference sequence). The CDR3 sequence is 17 residues long.

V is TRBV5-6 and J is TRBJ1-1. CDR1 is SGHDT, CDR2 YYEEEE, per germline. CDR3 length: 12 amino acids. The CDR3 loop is CASSSDHLEAFF.

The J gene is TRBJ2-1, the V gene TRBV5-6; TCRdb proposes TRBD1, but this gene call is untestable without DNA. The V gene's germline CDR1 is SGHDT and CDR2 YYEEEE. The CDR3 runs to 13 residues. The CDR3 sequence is CASSLVGVHEQFF.